These 14 T cell receptor beta chains came from one sample sequenced in a study of T cells in Graves' hyperthyroidism and ophthalmopathy. Amplified TCR beta CDR3 regions derived from RNA transcripts. Researchers ran a first-round RT-PCR on the TCR CDR3 using the HTBI primer set. TCRdb independently ran MiXCR on the multiplex PCR reads; one entry per CDR3 protein. The sample holds roughly 420,000 distinct CDR3 sequences, less than 20% seen once. The sequenced sample was blood. These receptors were collected from a woman aged 18-29 years with Graves' hyperthyroidism.

This clonotype was seen a few times. As DNA, the CDR3 is TGTGCCAGCAGCGTAGACAGACTGTCCGGGGAGCTGTTTTTT. Encoded protein: CASSVDRLSGELFF. The chain recombines TRBV9 with TRBJ2-2; no clear D. Trimming left V 0 bases short and J 6 bases short, with 9 bases between. The CDR3 is made up of 14 amino acids. CDR1 and CDR2 from the germline V gene are SGDLS and YYNGEE.

In its sample, this clonotype was seen many times. The CDR3: CASNGGLAKETQYF. The CDR3 coding sequence is TGTGCCAGCAATGGGGGGCTAGCGAAAGAGACCCAGTACTTC. The J gene is TRBJ2-5, the V gene TRBV2; D may be TRBD1 or TRBD2 (6 bases each). The V and J ends lost 7 bases and 3 bases respectively, with 15 bases between them. CDR1 is SNHLY and CDR2 is FYNNEI in the germline V gene. CDR3 length: 14 amino acids.

This clonotype has just a few counts. J is TRBJ2-1 and V is TRBV24-1; 12 bases fit TRBD2. Germline V gene lookup returns CDR1 KGHDR and CDR2 SFDVKD. The CDR3 has 15 residues. Trimming cost V 4 bases and J 7 bases; bases outside gene matches: 4. The CDR3 bases are TGTGCCACCAGTGAACTAGCGGGGGGAAAAAATGAGCAGTTCTTC. Its protein product is CATSELAGGKNEQFF.

This clonotype was recorded many times. This rearrangement joins TRBV20-1 to TRBJ2-7; a possible D gene is TRBD1 (5 bases). CDR1 and CDR2 (germline): DFQATT, SNEGSKA (reference sequence). V lost 3 bases to trimming and J lost 5 bases, with 11 bases between them. CDR3 length: 12 amino acids. The CDR3 coding sequence is TGCAGTGCTAGGCAGGGAATTAACGAGCAGTACTTC. Amino acid sequence: CSARQGINEQYF.

This clonotype was seen just once. The chain carries TRBV10-3 and TRBJ2-3, with 8 bases identical to TRBD1. The trim removed 10 bases at V and 4 bases at J, leaving 4 bases unmatched. The CDR3 consists of 12 residues. From germline, CDR1 is ENHRY and CDR2 SYGVKD. The CDR3 coding sequence is TGTGCCACCGGACAGGGTGCAGATACGCAGTATTTT. This sequence encodes CATGQGADTQYF.

This clonotype was observed many times. V usage is TRBV3-1 and J usage is TRBJ2-7, with TRBD2 identical over 9 bases. CDR1 is LGHDT, CDR2 YNNKEL, per germline (reference sequence). Unmatched junction bases numbered 12, after V lost 4 bases and J lost 5 bases. The CDR3 length is 16 residues. The CDR3 spells CASSLYLSGRSNEQYF. The CDR3 DNA reads TGTGCCAGCAGCCTTTATTTAAGCGGGAGGAGTAACGAGCAGTACTTC.

Ten or more counts support this clonotype. The chain employs TRBV20-1 and TRBJ1-5; 7 bases align to TRBD1. The V segment lost 5 bases and the J segment 5 bases; nucleotides outside the gene matches: 9. CDR3 size: 14 residues. The V gene's germline CDR1 is DFQATT and CDR2 SNEGSKA (reference sequence). The CDR3 spells CSARTGGLYQPQHF. As DNA, the CDR3 is TGCAGTGCTCGGACAGGAGGGTTATATCAGCCCCAGCATTTT.

This clonotype was recorded many times. The chain combines TRBV3-1 with TRBJ1-2; no reliable D call. Trimming took 6 bases from V and 3 from J, leaving 11 bases between them. The CDR3 extends over 13 amino acids. CDR1 is LGHDT, CDR2 YNNKEL, per germline (reference sequence). CDR3 residues: CASRGDPDYGYTF. The CDR3 nucleotides are TGTGCCAGCAGGGGAGATCCCGACTATGGCTACACCTTC.

This clonotype was seen ten or more times. The J gene is TRBJ2-1, the V gene TRBV9; either TRBD1 or TRBD2 may supply D (5 bases each). Trimming cost V 0 bases and J 8 bases, with 15 bases left between them. The CDR3 totals 15 residues. CDR1 and CDR2 from the germline V gene are SGDLS and YYNGEE. The CDR3 loop reads CASSVAGGGSDEQFF. The CDR3 DNA follows: TGTGCCAGCAGCGTAGCCGGTGGGGGAAGCGATGAGCAGTTCTTC.

Turning to this clonotype: Possible read error: a much larger clone is one base away. This rearrangement joins TRBV20-1 to TRBJ2-7, with unresolved D. The CDR3 runs to 14 residues. Per germline, CDR1 DFQATT and CDR2 SNEGSKA (reference sequence). The CDR3 region is CSARAHLLSCEQYF. The CDR3 nucleotides are TGCAGTGCTAGAGCCCACCTACTTTCCTGCGAGCAGTACTTC.

Note on this clonotype: This may be a read error, as it is one base from a much larger clone. J is TRBJ2-3 and V is TRBV5-4; TRBD2 agrees at 10 bases. CDR1 SGHNT and CDR2 YYREEE come from the germline V gene (reference sequence). Unmatched junction bases numbered 8, after V lost 7 bases and J lost 0 bases. The CDR3 runs to 16 residues. The CDR3 nucleotides are TGTGCCAGCGGCATACTAGCGGGGTTTAGCACAGATACGCAGTATTTT. As protein: CASGILAGFSTDTQYF.

This clonotype was detected ten times or more. The chain uses TRBV20-1 and TRBJ2-7; possible D gene TRBD1, 5 bases. V shed 2 bases and J shed 5 bases, with 16 bases lying between them. Germline V gene lookup returns CDR1 DFQATT and CDR2 SNEGSKA (reference sequence). The CDR3 sequence is 14 residues long. The CDR3 DNA sequence: TGCAGTGCTAGATCCCGCAGGGATACCCACGAGCAGTACTTC. Its translation: CSARSRRDTHEQYF.

This clonotype was detected ten times or more. The V gene is TRBV10-3, the J gene TRBJ1-1; D is possibly TRBD1 (6 bases). The CDR3 contains 14 residues. Germline CDR1 ENHRY, CDR2 SYGVKD. V lost 5 bases to trimming and J lost 4 bases, with 14 bases between them. The CDR3 protein is CAISLGGGGTEAFF. CDR3 bases: TGTGCCATCAGTTTAGGGGGTGGGGGCACTGAAGCTTTCTTT.

This clonotype was recorded many times. The rearrangement joins TRBV7-3 to TRBJ1-2; possibly TRBD1 for D (5 bases). Trimming left V 5 bases short and J 4 bases short, with 20 bases between. Germline V gives CDR1 SGHTA, CDR2 FQGTGA. The CDR3 length is 16 residues. This CDR3 reads CASSPSPGGTGYGYTF. CDR3 nucleotide sequence: TGTGCCAGCAGCCCAAGTCCTGGGGGGACCGGCTATGGCTACACCTTC.